These T cell receptor beta chains were read from a single sample in a study of immune heterogeneity within non-small cell lung tumors. TCRdb re-derived calls from the multiplex PCR reads in MiXCR, one entry per CDR3 protein. Found here are about 3,600 distinct CDR3 sequences, 27% of them singletons; the top ten hold roughly an eighth. The sequenced material came from lung tumor tissue. These receptors came from a man in his 60s with non-small cell lung cancer. Each CDR3 is given without its conserved first and last residue. A D gene is named only where the DNA matches it firmly.

j_call v_call d_call cdr3_aa
TRBJ2-1 TRBV7-9 NA ASRPGGRRDEQF
TRBJ2-7 TRBV29-1 NA SVGERGFDEQY
TRBJ2-6 TRBV4-1 NA ASSQDRLASSGANVLT
TRBJ2-5 TRBV20-1 NA SATWTQQETQY
TRBJ2-7 TRBV20-1 NA SAKAGALYEQC
TRBJ2-1 TRBV6-1 NA AGMGQIPNEQF
TRBJ2-2 TRBV27 TRBD2 ASSLRRLAGISTGELF
TRBJ1-1 TRBV18 NA ASSPEVGAF
TRBJ2-1 TRBV7-3 TRBD2 ASSLGGDSYNEQF
TRBJ2-1 TRBV19 TRBD2 ASSSGRMNNEQF
TRBJ1-4 TRBV19 NA ASEAATNEKLF
TRBJ1-1 TRBV6-2/TRBV6-3 NA SSTVIQNTEAF
TRBJ2-5 TRBV20-1 NA SDTWTQQETQY